The table lists the clone carrying this T cell receptor beta chain with many counts. Its specificity is unknown. The data originate from a study of breast tumors, draining lymph nodes, adjacent tissues. The lymph nodes were axillary draining lymph nodes from breast cancer patients. TCRdb redid the calling of the multiplex PCR reads with MiXCR, one entry per CDR3 protein. The data hold around 130,000 distinct CDR3 sequences, with over 20% observed a single time. General observations from the study: Tumor repertoires ranked between lymph nodes and nontumor tissue in diversity, with V and J gene preferences.

Sequenced material: axillary lymph node tissue. This clonotype originated in a female donor with breast cancer. Some clones in this sample may be carry-over from other donors' samples.

The CDR3 region is CASSRTVGYTF. The CDR3 bases are TGTGCCAGCAGCCGGACAGTTGGCTACACCTTC. This chain uses TRBV6-6 with TRBJ1-2; D may be TRBD1 (6 bases). V was cut by 6 bases and J by 7 bases, with 9 bases left in between. The germline gives CDR1 MNHNY, CDR2 SVGAGI (reference sequence). The CDR3 spans 11 residues.